The 19 T cell receptor beta chains below all came from one sample that was sequenced in a study of cytomegalovirus exposure and HLA in healthy donors. Vbeta (60) and Jbeta (13) primers were used in the PCR. Only in-frame clones appear in the TCRdb table, and some are missing; sequencing was by immunoSEQ multiplex PCR. The sample comprises tens of thousands of clones, 70% to 90% of which are singletons, and less than 3% rests with the top ten. The sequencing sample was made of PBMCs. The receptors stem from a woman aged 25-40 years in good health and CMV-seronegative.

The chain links TRBV7-2 to TRBJ1-2; 7 nucleotides align to TRBD1. This CDR3 comprises 14 residues. With 6 bases clipped from V and 4 bases from J, the junction kept 8 bases outside the gene matches. CDR1 and CDR2 from the germline V gene are SGHTA and FQGNSA. The CDR3 DNA reads TGTGCCAGCAGGGCTAACAGGGGTACCTATGGCTACACCTTC. Translating gives CASRANRGTYGYTF.

V is TRBV19 and J is TRBJ1-6; D may be TRBD1 (6 bases). In germline, CDR1 is LNHDA, CDR2 SQIVND (reference sequence). The ends were cut back, 6 bases at V and 7 bases at J, with 10 bases in the middle. CDR3 size: 13 residues. CDR3 coding DNA: TGTGCCAGTAGGGGGGCAGAGAATTCACCCCTCCACTTT. It codes for CASRGAENSPLHF.

This chain links TRBV6-1 with TRBJ1-2; no firm D call. Looked up from germline, CDR1 is MNHNS and CDR2 is SASEGT. The CDR3 length is 14 residues. Deletions cut 3 bases from V and 2 bases from J, with 10 bases between. This CDR3 reads CASSDPRQNYGYTF. In DNA form, the CDR3 reads TGTGCCAGCAGTGACCCTCGACAAAACTATGGCTACACCTTC.

The rearrangement joins TRBV11-1 to TRBJ2-7, with TRBD1 identical over 7 bases. This CDR3 contains 15 residues. Germline CDR1 and CDR2: SGHAT and FQDESV (reference sequence). V dropped 4 bases and J dropped 2; count of bases not matched to a gene: 8. In DNA form, the CDR3 reads TGTGCCAGCAGCTCCACCCGGACAGGAGCCTACGAGCAGTACTTC. It codes for CASSSTRTGAYEQYF.

This clone has only one observation. The chain has TRBV13 and TRBJ2-3; TRBD2 matches 12 bases. The V segment lost 5 bases and the J segment 2 bases; nucleotides outside the gene matches: 5. This CDR3 region has 16 residues. Germline V CDR1 and CDR2: PRHDT, FYEKMQ (reference sequence). For the CDR3, the DNA is TGTGCCAGCAGCGACCGGACTAGCGGGGTCACAGATACGCAGTATTTT. Its protein is CASSDRTSGVTDTQYF.

The chain has TRBV7-2 and TRBJ2-2; D not resolved. This CDR3 contains 14 residues. The V and J ends lost 2 bases and 3 bases respectively, with 7 bases between them. Germline CDR1 and CDR2: SGHTA and FQGNSA. The CDR3 is CASSLSRDTGELFF. The CDR3 DNA reads as TGTGCCAGCAGCTTAAGTAGAGACACCGGGGAGCTGTTTTTT.

In this sample, this clone turned up once. V gene TRBV6-5 combines with J gene TRBJ1-1, with D hard to call. The CDR3 consists of 14 residues. V dropped 6 bases and J dropped 4 bases, with 15 bases sitting between them. Germline CDR1 MNHEY, CDR2 SVGAGI. CDR3 region: CASRSAHELTEAFF. The CDR3 DNA is TGTGCCAGCAGATCCGCTCACGAGCTCACTGAAGCTTTCTTT.

This chain links TRBV19 with TRBJ2-6; TRBD1 might be the D (5 bases). Per germline, CDR1 LNHDA and CDR2 SQIVND (reference sequence). The CDR3 runs 16 residues. Trimming took 8 bases from V and 3 from J, leaving 17 bases between them. Here the CDR3 reads CASGAQGTRGANVLTF. As DNA, the CDR3 is TGTGCCAGTGGGGCCCAGGGTACTCGTGGGGCCAACGTCCTGACTTTC.

The V call is TRBV5-1, the J call TRBJ2-3; 7 nucleotides agree with TRBD1. V lost 3 bases and J lost 0; bases outside the gene matches: 4. In germline, CDR1 is SGHRS, CDR2 YFSETQ. The CDR3 loop spans 15 amino acids. In DNA form, the CDR3 reads TGCGCCAGCAGCTGGGGACAGACTAGCACAGATACGCAGTATTTT. Its protein product is CASSWGQTSTDTQYF.

As for this clone: At one end the junction does not follow the germline gene, possibly because of a read error. The chain joins TRBV4-3 to TRBJ2-7, with D possibly matching TRBD2 (5 bases). Germline V gene lookup returns CDR1 LGHNA and CDR2 YSLEER. CDR3 size: 16 residues. The CDR3 DNA is TGCGCCAGCAGACAAGAGACCACCGGGATCTCCTACGAGCAGTACTTC. Translating gives CASRQETTGISYEQYF.

This chain connects TRBV7-8 to TRBJ2-1; D call uncertain. Germline V gene lookup returns CDR1 SGHVS and CDR2 FQNEAQ. Trimming removed 5 bases at V and 7 bases at J, with 12 bases between. The CDR3 is made up of 13 amino acids. The CDR3 DNA follows: TGTGCCAGCAGCCCAAATACAGTGAATGAGCAGTTCTTC. Its translation: CASSPNTVNEQFF.

Only a few counts were recorded for this clone. The genes are TRBV7-8 and TRBJ1-5; 7 nucleotides match TRBD1. V dropped 5 bases and J dropped 6; count of bases not matched to a gene: 13. The length of the CDR3 is 16 residues. The germline V gene encodes CDR1 SGHVS and CDR2 FQNEAQ. This CDR3 reads CASSPHPDRAPQPQHF. The CDR3 region has the DNA TGTGCCAGCAGCCCCCACCCCGACAGGGCCCCTCAGCCCCAGCATTTT.

This chain connects TRBV25-1 to TRBJ1-2, with 8 nucleotides matching TRBD1. The CDR3 is 14 amino acids. The V gene end was trimmed by 6 bases and the J gene end by 6 bases; junction bases not matched to a gene: 9. From germline, CDR1 is MGHDK and CDR2 SYGVNS. The CDR3, as DNA: TGTGCCAGCAGGCGAGGACAGGGATCCGATGGCTACACCTTC. This codes for CASRRGQGSDGYTF.

This clone has more than one count but fewer than ten. This chain connects TRBV19 to TRBJ1-1, with a tentative D call TRBD1 (5 bases). The V end lost 5 bases, the J end lost 11 bases, and 18 bases lay between the germline ends. The CDR3 is 13 residues long. Per germline, CDR1 LNHDA and CDR2 SQIVND (reference sequence). This CDR3 is CASSATDLLNAFF. The CDR3 bases are TGTGCCAGTAGTGCGACAGATCTCTTAAATGCTTTCTTT.

The rearrangement links TRBV18 to TRBJ2-2, with 9 bases matching TRBD1. There are 15 residues in the CDR3. The V and J ends lost 4 bases and 5 bases, in that order; junction bases with no gene match: 5. The V gene's germline CDR1 is KGHSH and CDR2 LQKENI. The CDR3 sequence: CASSQGQGKTGELFF. The CDR3 region has the DNA TGTGCCAGCTCACAGGGACAGGGAAAAACCGGGGAGCTGTTTTTT.

This chain's CDR3 is CASSKTRSVLSPLHF. The CDR3 region has the DNA TGTGCCAGTAGTAAGACCAGGTCGGTCCTATCACCCCTCCACTTT. The gene calls are TRBV19 and TRBJ1-6; D ambiguous. The CDR3 has 15 amino acids. Germline V gives CDR1 LNHDA, CDR2 SQIVND (reference sequence). V was clipped by 4 bases and J by 10 bases, with 17 bases between them. The full variable domain, its missing parts supplied by reference TRBV19 and TRBJ1-6, is DGGITQSPKYLFRKEGQNVTLSCEQNLNHDAMYWYRQDPGQGLRLIYYSQIVNDFQKGDIAEGYSVSREKKESFPLTVTSAQKNPTAFYLCASSKTRSVLSPLHFGNGTRLTVT.

The chain links TRBV18 to TRBJ1-4; 7 bases fit TRBD1. The CDR3 consists of 17 residues. V was pared by 4 bases and J by 8 bases, with 16 bases of the junction left unmatched. Germline V CDR1 and CDR2: KGHSH, LQKENI. The chain's CDR3 is CASSREIIRDRGEKLFF. CDR3 coding DNA: TGTGCCAGCTCACGAGAAATAATCCGGGACAGAGGAGAAAAACTGTTTTTT.

Notes on this clone: Mismatch with germline at one junction end may stem from a read error. The chain has TRBV7-7 and TRBJ2-1; 12 bases align to TRBD2. The CDR3 length is 15 residues. CDR1 is SSHAT and CDR2 is FNYEAQ in the germline V gene (reference sequence). The CDR3 protein is CASSPLAGGNHEQFF. The CDR3 DNA reads as TGTGCTAGCAGCCCCCTAGCGGGGGGGAACCATGAGCAGTTCTTC.

About this clone itself: One end of the junction does not line up with germline, which may come from a read error. Here the CDR3 reads CASSEEGGGGGYRYTF. The CDR3 nucleotides read TGTGCCAGCAGTGAAGAAGGAGGAGGGGGCGGCTATCGCTACACCTTC. This chain connects TRBV6-1 to TRBJ1-2; 7 nucleotides agree with TRBD1. The CDR3 runs 16 residues. Germline lookup yields CDR1 MNHNS and CDR2 SASEGT.